Sequencing of this T cell receptor beta chain was carried out in a study of blood T cell repertoires in COVID-19. Whole-study context: Samples came from the United States, Italy and Spain, spanning acute and convalescent COVID-19. PBMCs, B-cell-depleted T cells, or T cells were the source of the cDNA or gDNA that made up the material.

Unmatched junction bases numbered 4, after V lost 6 bases and J lost 4 bases. This CDR3 has 14 amino acids. Germline V gene data show CDR1 as MDHEN and CDR2 as SYDVKM. As originally analysed: How many nucleated cells were present was estimated from reference gene primer amplification. Libraries were prepared by immunoSEQ multiplex PCR; TCRdb keeps only in-frame clonotypes and omits some of them. V, J and clone size are taken as reported in that table, and D and trimming were inferred from the DNA itself. The sample consists of under 30,000 clones, about 89% of them appearing once. This clone was detected once.

Sequencing was performed on peripheral blood. The chain recombines TRBV28 with TRBJ2-3; 10 nucleotides align to TRBD1. This receptor was identified in a human donor with active COVID-19. The donor label of this sample is uncertain. This chain's CDR3 is CASRDRGGPDTQYF. The CDR3 DNA reads as TGTGCCAGCAGGGACAGGGGGGGGCCAGATACGCAGTATTTT.